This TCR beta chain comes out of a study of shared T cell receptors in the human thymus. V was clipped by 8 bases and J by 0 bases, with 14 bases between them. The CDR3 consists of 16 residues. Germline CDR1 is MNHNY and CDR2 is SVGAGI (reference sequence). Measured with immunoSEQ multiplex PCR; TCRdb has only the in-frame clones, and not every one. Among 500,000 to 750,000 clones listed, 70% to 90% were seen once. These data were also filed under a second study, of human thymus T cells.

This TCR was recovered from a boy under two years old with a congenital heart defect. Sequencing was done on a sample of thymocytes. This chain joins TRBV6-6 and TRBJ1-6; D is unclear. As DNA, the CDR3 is TGTGCCAGCGTGGCAGGAGGGAGCTCCTATAATTCACCCCTCCACTTT. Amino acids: CASVAGGSSYNSPLHF.